This T cell receptor (beta chain) was captured by sequencing in a study of shared clonotypes between healthy human individuals. Study-wide results and caveats: Memory subsets had estimated richness that was generally smaller than that of naive subsets.

Remarks on this clone: Its target is not known.

Germline CDR1 reads MGHRA; CDR2 reads YSYEKL. Trimming took off 1 base at V and 8 bases at J, with 14 bases between the two ends. The CDR3 consists of 14 residues. Profiled with immunoSEQ multiplex PCR; TCRdb holds only in-frame clones, not every one. The sample records about 1.1 million clones, roughly 80% being singletons. The investigators split CD4+ cells into a CD45RA+ naive subset and a CD45RA-negative memory subset. The receptor was isolated from a man younger than 30 in good health. Some clones in this sample may be carry-over from other donors' samples. J is TRBJ1-2 and V is TRBV4-1, with unresolved D. The material sequenced was memory CD4+ T cells from PBMCs. The sample's subset: CD45RA-negative fraction. The CDR3 DNA sequence: TGCGCCAGCAGCCAAGTCTCCCGTTTATCGGGCTACACCTTC. Residues: CASSQVSRLSGYTF.